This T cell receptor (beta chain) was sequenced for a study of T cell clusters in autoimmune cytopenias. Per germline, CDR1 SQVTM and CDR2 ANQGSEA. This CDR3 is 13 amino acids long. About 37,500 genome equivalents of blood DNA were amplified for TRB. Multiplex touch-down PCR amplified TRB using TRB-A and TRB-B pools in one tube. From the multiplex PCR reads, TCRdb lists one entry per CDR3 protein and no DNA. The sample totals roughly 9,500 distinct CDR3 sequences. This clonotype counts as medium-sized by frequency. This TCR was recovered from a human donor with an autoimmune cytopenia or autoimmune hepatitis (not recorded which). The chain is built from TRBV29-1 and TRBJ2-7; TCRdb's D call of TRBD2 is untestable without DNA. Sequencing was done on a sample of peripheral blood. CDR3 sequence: CSVEGGMAYEQYF.